The next 16 T cell receptor beta chains were all read from a single sample in a study of molecular identifiers for immune sequencing clone quantification (dated by TCRdb to the late 2010s). The library was built by means of PCR. Sequencing relied on a NextSeq 500. Starting from the raw public reads, TCRdb applied fastp trimming at Q25, assembled clones with MiXCR and retained in-frame beta chains. For every CDR3 protein sequence, its rows merge into one entry that carries the most common genes and DNA. The sample table holds some 320,000 distinct CDR3 sequences, of which roughly 23% were seen once. About 0.71% of the sample goes to the ten largest clones. The sequenced material came from naive CD8+ T cells from blood, with Jurkat cell RNA spiked in. The cell subset or site tag for this specimen amounts to: FACS-sorted CD8+CD4-CCR7+CD45RA+ naive T cells. Receptors originate from a human donor in good health. Some libraries in this study had Jurkat cell RNA spiked in.

This clonotype was picked up a small number of times. The V call is TRBV2, the J call TRBJ2-7; D unclear. The V gene's germline CDR1 is SNHLY and CDR2 FYNNEI. V gave up 7 bases and J gave up 4 bases, with 14 bases separating them. This CDR3 comprises 13 residues. The CDR3 region is CASNRVDVYEQYF. Written as DNA, the CDR3 is TGTGCCAGCAATCGGGTCGACGTGTACGAGCAGTACTTC.

Comments on this clonotype: This may come from a read error, since a much larger clone is one base off. Lacking the conserved final phenylalanine or tryptophan, this CDR3 likely reflects a read error. The chain is built from TRBV5-6 and TRBJ1-2; D uncertain. Germline CDR1 and CDR2: SGHDT and YYEEEE. V lost 0 bases, J lost 8 bases, and 11 bases lay in between. CDR3 length: 13 amino acids. The DNA of the CDR3 is TGTGCCAGCAGCTTGGTGGAAACACTCGGCTACACCCTC. Encoded protein: CASSLVETLGYTL.

This clonotype was seen only a few times. The rearrangement uses TRBV4-1 and TRBJ2-2; TRBD2 agrees at 10 bases. This CDR3 contains 17 residues. V lost 1 base, J lost 6 bases, and 8 bases stayed unmatched. In germline, CDR1 is MGHRA, CDR2 YSYEKL. DNA for the CDR3: TGCGCCAGCAGCCAAGCCCACCTAGCGGGGGTGGCCGGGGAGCTGTTTTTT. Amino acid sequence: CASSQAHLAGVAGELFF.

For this clonotype: A clone one base away is much larger, so this may be a read error. The chain is built from TRBV27 and TRBJ1-5; D remains ambiguous. The CDR3 covers 12 residues. The V gene's germline CDR1 is MNHEY and CDR2 SMNVEV (reference sequence). The DNA of the CDR3 is TGTCCCAGCAGTCCCTTGAATCAGCCCCAGCATTTT. This translates into CPSSPLNQPQHF.

Turning to this clonotype: Being one base from a much bigger clone, this may be a read error. The chain employs TRBV30 and TRBJ2-1, with TRBD2 matching 8 bases. The germline CDR1 and CDR2 sequences are GTSNPN and SVGIG (reference sequence). J gave up 16 bases and V 5 bases, and 19 bases lay outside the gene matches. The CDR3 spans 14 residues. CDR3: CAWRLGAASGRDFF. DNA of the CDR3: TGTGCCTGGCGCCTAGGCGCGGCTAGCGGGCGGGACTTCTTC.

The genes are TRBV27 and TRBJ1-6, with D possibly TRBD1 on 6 matching bases. The CDR3 consists of 17 residues. Germline CDR1 MNHEY, CDR2 SMNVEV (reference sequence). Trimming removed 0 bases from V and 5 bases from J, with 14 bases in between. CDR3 in amino acids: CASSLSTRTANNSPLHF. CDR3 sequence (DNA): TGTGCCAGCAGTTTATCGACGAGGACAGCGAATAATTCACCCCTCCACTTT.

The sample holds many counts of this clonotype. This sequence joins TRBV4-3 and TRBJ1-3; no reliable D call. Per the germline V gene, CDR1 is LGHNA and CDR2 is YSLEER. V gave up 0 bases and J gave up 4 bases, with 10 bases separating them. The CDR3 spans 15 residues. The CDR3 here is CASSQDRHSGNTIYF. CDR3 DNA sequence: TGCGCCAGCAGCCAAGATCGACATTCAGGAAACACCATATATTTT.

Concerning this clonotype: A much larger clone sits a single nucleotide away, making a read error possible. The chain employs TRBV29-1 and TRBJ2-1, with 10 bases that match TRBD2. Trimming took 1 base from V and 7 from J; bases not matched to a gene: 13. The CDR3 has 17 residues. CDR1 is SQVTM, CDR2 ANQGSEA, per germline. CDR3 DNA: TGCAGCGTTGAAGCTCGGGGAGCGGGAGGGCCGGGGAATGAGCAGTTCTTC. Amino acids: CSVEARGAGGPGNEQFF.

This clonotype was counted a few times. The CDR3 loop is CASSLRLSAQTGDLAGELFF. The CDR3 bases are TGTGCCAGCAGCTTAAGGTTGTCGGCCCAAACAGGGGATCTAGCCGGGGAGCTGTTTTTT. The chain carries TRBV7-6 and TRBJ2-2; 7 bases align to TRBD1. Looked up from germline, CDR1 is SGHVS and CDR2 is FNYEAQ. The CDR3 covers 20 residues. V was pared by 2 bases and J by 6 bases, with 21 bases of the junction left unmatched.

This clonotype was observed many times. This chain joins TRBV25-1 and TRBJ2-7; maybe TRBD2 (6 bases). The CDR3 covers 15 residues. Per the germline V gene, CDR1 is MGHDK and CDR2 is SYGVNS. V was clipped by 0 bases and J by 5 bases, with 14 bases between them. CDR3 sequence: CASSEYGGAADEQYF. Here the CDR3 DNA reads TGTGCCAGCAGTGAATACGGGGGAGCGGCCGACGAGCAGTACTTC.

This clonotype was picked up a small number of times. The chain recombines TRBV9 with TRBJ2-3, with a possible D match to TRBD2 (6 bases). Per the germline V gene, CDR1 is SGDLS and CDR2 is YYNGEE. The CDR3 runs to 14 residues. V was cut by 2 bases and J by 1 base, with 8 bases left in between. CDR3 in amino acids: CASSVRGGTDTQYF. The CDR3 region has the DNA TGTGCCAGCAGCGTGCGGGGCGGCACAGATACGCAGTATTTT.

This clonotype was seen at least ten times. The CDR3 is CSVARDSDYEQYF. The CDR3 nucleotides read TGCAGCGTTGCTCGGGACAGTGACTACGAGCAGTACTTC. This sequence joins TRBV29-1 and TRBJ2-7; TRBD1 matches at 7 bases. Germline V lookup: CDR1 SQVTM, CDR2 ANQGSEA. V was clipped by 4 bases and J by 3 bases; unmatched bases: 6. The CDR3 totals 13 residues.

This clonotype was seen many times. V and J are TRBV9 and TRBJ2-3; D is uncertain. V lost 3 bases and J lost 2, with 10 bases in between. Germline V gene sequence: CDR1 SGDLS, CDR2 YYNGEE. The CDR3 consists of 14 residues. CDR3 region: CASSGSSFTDTQYF. For the CDR3, the DNA is TGTGCCAGCAGCGGCAGCTCCTTCACAGATACGCAGTATTTT.

This clonotype was found many times. This chain uses TRBV6-5 with TRBJ2-1, with D possibly being TRBD2 (6 bases). CDR3 size: 15 residues. CDR1 MNHEY and CDR2 SVGAGI come from the germline V gene. Trimming took 0 bases from V and 4 from J, leaving 10 bases between them. CDR3 in DNA: TGTGCCAGCAGTTACTCCCGGGAGTGGTACAATGAGCAGTTCTTC. This encodes CASSYSREWYNEQFF.

This clonotype was seen repeatedly, ten times or more. V and J are TRBV13 and TRBJ1-5; 11 nucleotides agree with TRBD1. This CDR3 is built from 18 residues. CDR1 is PRHDT, CDR2 FYEKMQ, per germline (reference sequence). Losses at the gene ends were 5 bases for V and 5 bases for J; bases not matched to a gene: 14. CDR3 nucleotides: TGTGCCAGCAGCCTAAATGCTTCGGGACAGGGGGTTGATCAGCCCCAGCATTTT. Translation: CASSLNASGQGVDQPQHF.

Turning to this clonotype: One base away lies a much larger clone, so this may be a sequencing read error. The chain carries TRBV5-6 and TRBJ1-6; possibly TRBD1 for D (6 bases). The V and J ends lost 4 bases and 11 bases respectively, with 22 bases between them. The CDR3 has 16 amino acids. The germline V gene has CDR1 SGHDT and CDR2 YYEEEE. CDR3 DNA: TGTGCCAGCAGCCTCCGGACAGCCCTTGGGAATCCACCCCTCCACTTT. This codes for CASSLRTALGNPPLHF.